This T cell receptor beta chain stems from a study of blood T cell repertoires in COVID-19. Per the authors' pipeline: Reference gene primer amplification gave nucleated cell count estimates. The assay was immunoSEQ multiplex PCR, and TCRdb's table has in-frame clones only and misses some. V and J calls and clone size are those listed in that table; D and trimming were worked out from the DNA. This table has 150,000 to 200,000 clones, roughly nine tenths appearing once. V lost 6 bases and J 15 bases, leaving 17 bases between the germline ends. The CDR3 runs 12 residues. This receptor was identified in a man aged 18 to 35 who had recovered from COVID-19. This chain links TRBV12-3 or TRBV12-4 with TRBJ1-4; weak D call: TRBD1 (5 bases). The specimen was peripheral blood. CDR3 in amino acids: CASSPRGGVMFF. DNA of the CDR3: TGTGCCAGCAGCCCCAGAGGAGGGGTGATGTTTTTT.